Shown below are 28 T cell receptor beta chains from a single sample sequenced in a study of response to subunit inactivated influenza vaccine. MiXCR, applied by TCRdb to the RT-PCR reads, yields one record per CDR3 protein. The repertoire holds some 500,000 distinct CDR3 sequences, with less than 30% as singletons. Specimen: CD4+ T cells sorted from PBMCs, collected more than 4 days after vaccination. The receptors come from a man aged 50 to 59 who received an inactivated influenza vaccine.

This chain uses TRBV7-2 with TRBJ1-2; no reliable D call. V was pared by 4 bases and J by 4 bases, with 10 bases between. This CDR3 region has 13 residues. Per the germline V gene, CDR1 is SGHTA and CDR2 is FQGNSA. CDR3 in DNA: TGTGCCAGCAGCTCCGCGTCTCCCTATGGCTACACCTTC. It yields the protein CASSSASPYGYTF. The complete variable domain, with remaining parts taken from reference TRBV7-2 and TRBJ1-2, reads GAGVSQSPSNKVTEKGKDVELRCDPISGHTALYWYRQSLGQGLEFLIYFQGNSAPDKSGLPSDRFSAERTGGSVSTLTIQRTQQEDSAVYLCASSSASPYGYTFGSGTRLTVV.

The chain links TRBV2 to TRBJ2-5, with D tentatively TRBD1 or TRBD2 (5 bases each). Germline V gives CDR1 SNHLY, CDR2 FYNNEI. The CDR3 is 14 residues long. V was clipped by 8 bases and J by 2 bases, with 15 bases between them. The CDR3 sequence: CASPDRRTQETQYF. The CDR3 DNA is TGTGCCAGCCCAGATCGGAGGACACAAGAGACCCAGTACTTC.

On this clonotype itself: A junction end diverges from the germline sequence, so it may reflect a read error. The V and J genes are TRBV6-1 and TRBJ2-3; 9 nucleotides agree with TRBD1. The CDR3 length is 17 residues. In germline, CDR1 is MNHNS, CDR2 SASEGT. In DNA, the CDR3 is TGTGCCAGCCACAGGGGGCGCAGGGTTCTGGGCACAGATACGCAGTCTTTT. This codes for CASHRGRRVLGTDTQSF.

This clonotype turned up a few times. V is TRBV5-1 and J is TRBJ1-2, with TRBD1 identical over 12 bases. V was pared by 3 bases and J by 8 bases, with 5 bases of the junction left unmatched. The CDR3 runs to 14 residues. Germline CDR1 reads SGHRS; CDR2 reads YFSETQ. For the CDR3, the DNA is TGCGCCAGCAGCTCCGGGACAGGGGGCTTCGGCTACACCTTC. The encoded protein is CASSSGTGGFGYTF.

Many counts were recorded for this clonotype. Here the CDR3 DNA reads TGTGCCAGCAGCCAAGACCGAGCGGGGGGTGGCTACACCTTC. Translating it yields CASSQDRAGGGYTF. The chain joins TRBV7-2 to TRBJ1-2; TRBD1 might be the D (5 bases). CDR3 length: 14 amino acids. Trimming removed 5 bases from V and 7 bases from J, with 17 bases in between. From germline, CDR1 is SGHTA and CDR2 FQGNSA.

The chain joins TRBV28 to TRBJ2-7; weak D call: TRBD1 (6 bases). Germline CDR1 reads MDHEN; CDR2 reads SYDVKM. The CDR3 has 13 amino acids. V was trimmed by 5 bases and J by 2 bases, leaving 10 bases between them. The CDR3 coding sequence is TGTGCCAGCAGTACGGGACACACCTACGAGCAGTACTTC. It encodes CASSTGHTYEQYF.

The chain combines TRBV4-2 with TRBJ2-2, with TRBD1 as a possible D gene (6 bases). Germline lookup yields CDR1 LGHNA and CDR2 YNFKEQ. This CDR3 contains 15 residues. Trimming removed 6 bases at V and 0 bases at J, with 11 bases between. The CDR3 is CASSTGTPNTGELFF. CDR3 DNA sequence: TGTGCCAGCAGTACCGGGACACCGAACACCGGGGAGCTGTTTTTT.

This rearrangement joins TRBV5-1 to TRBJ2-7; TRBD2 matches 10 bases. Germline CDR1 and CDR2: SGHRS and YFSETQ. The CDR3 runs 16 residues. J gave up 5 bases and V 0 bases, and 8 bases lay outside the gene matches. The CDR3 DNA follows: TGCGCCAGCAGCTTGGTGAGCGGGAGGGCCTTCAACGAGCAGTACTTC. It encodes CASSLVSGRAFNEQYF.

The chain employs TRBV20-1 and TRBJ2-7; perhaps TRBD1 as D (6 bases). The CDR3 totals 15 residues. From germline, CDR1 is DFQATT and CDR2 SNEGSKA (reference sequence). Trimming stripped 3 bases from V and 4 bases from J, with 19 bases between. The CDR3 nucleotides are TGCAGTGCTAGTGGATCCGGGACACTGTTTTACGAGCAGTACTTC. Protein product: CSASGSGTLFYEQYF.

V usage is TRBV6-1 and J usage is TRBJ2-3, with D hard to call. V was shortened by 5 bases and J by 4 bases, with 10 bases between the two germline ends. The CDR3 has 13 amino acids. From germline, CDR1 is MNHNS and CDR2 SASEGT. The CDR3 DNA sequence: TGTGCCAGCAGTCCCCAGTTAGCAGATACGCAGTATTTT. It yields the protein CASSPQLADTQYF.

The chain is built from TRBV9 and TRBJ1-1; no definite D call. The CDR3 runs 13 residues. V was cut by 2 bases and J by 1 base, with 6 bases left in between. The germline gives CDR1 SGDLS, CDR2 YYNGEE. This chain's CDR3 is CASSVAENTEAFF. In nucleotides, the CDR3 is TGTGCCAGCAGCGTCGCAGAGAACACTGAAGCTTTCTTT. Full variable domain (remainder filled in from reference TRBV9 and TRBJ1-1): DSGVTQTPKHLITATGQRVTLRCSPRSGDLSVYWYQQSLDQGLQFLIQYYNGEERAKGNILERFSAQQFPDLHSELNLSSLELGDSALYFCASSVAENTEAFFGQGTRLTVV.

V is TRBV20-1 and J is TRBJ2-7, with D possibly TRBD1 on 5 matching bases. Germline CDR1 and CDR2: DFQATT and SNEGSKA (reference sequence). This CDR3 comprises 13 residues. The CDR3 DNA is TGCAGCCCCGGCCAGGGTAGGCCCTACGAGCAGTACTTC. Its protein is CSPGQGRPYEQYF.

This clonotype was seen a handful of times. The CDR3 here is CSARSGTGSTEAFF. The CDR3 DNA is TGCAGTGCTAGGAGCGGGACAGGGAGCACTGAAGCTTTCTTT. The V gene is TRBV20-1, the J gene TRBJ1-1; 9 nucleotides match TRBD1. J lost 4 bases, V lost 3 bases, and 6 bases had no gene match. Germline V gives CDR1 DFQATT, CDR2 SNEGSKA (reference sequence). The CDR3 totals 14 residues.

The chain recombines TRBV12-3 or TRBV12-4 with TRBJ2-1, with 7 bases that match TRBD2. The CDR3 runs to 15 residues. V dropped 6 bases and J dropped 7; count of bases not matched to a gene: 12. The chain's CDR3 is CASRGGTHYRNEQFF. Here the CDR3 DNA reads TGTGCCAGCAGGGGGGGGACGCACTACAGGAATGAGCAGTTCTTC.

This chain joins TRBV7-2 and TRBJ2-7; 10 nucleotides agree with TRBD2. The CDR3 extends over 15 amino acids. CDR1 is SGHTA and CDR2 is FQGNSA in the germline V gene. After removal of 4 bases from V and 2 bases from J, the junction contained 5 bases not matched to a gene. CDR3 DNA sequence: TGTGCCAGCAGCTCGGACCTAGCGGGAGCCTACGAGCAGTACTTC. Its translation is CASSSDLAGAYEQYF. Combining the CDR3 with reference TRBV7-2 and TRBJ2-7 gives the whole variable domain GAGVSQSPSNKVTEKGKDVELRCDPISGHTALYWYRQSLGQGLEFLIYFQGNSAPDKSGLPSDRFSAERTGGSVSTLTIQRTQQEDSAVYLCASSSDLAGAYEQYFGPGTRLTVT.

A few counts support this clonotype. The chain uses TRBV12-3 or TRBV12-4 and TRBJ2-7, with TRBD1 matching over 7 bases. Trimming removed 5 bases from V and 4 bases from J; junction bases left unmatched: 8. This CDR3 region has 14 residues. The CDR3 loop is CASSTRQGSYEQYF. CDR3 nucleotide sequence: TGTGCCAGCAGTACCAGACAGGGTTCGTACGAGCAGTACTTC.

The CDR3 spells CASSAQGTGGAYTEAFF. The CDR3 DNA follows: TGTGCCAGTAGTGCCCAAGGGACAGGGGGTGCGTACACTGAAGCTTTCTTT. The V and J genes are TRBV19 and TRBJ1-1; 11 bases map to TRBD1. In germline, CDR1 is LNHDA, CDR2 SQIVND (reference sequence). J was trimmed by 3 bases and V by 5 bases; bases with no gene match: 11. This CDR3 spans 17 amino acids.

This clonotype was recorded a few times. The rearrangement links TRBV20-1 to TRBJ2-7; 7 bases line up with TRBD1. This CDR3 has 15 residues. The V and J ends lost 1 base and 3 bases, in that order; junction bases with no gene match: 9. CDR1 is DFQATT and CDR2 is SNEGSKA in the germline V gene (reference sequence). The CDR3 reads CSARGYRGSFYEQYF. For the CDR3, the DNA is TGCAGTGCTAGAGGTTACAGGGGCTCCTTCTACGAGCAGTACTTC.

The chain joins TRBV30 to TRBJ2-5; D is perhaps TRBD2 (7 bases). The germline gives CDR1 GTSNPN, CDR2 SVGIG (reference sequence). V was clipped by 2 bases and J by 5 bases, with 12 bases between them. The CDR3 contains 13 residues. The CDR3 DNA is TGTGCCTGGAGTTCGGGGGGCGGCGAGACCCAGTACTTC. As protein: CAWSSGGGETQYF.

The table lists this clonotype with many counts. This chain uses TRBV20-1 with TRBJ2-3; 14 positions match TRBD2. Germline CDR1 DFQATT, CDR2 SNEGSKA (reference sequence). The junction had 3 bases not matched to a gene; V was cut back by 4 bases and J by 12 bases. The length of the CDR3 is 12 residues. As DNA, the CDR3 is TGCAGTGCTACCGGGACTAGCGGGAGTCAGTATTTT. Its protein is CSATGTSGSQYF.

In nucleotides, the CDR3 is TGTGCCAGCTCTCCGAACAGGGAAAATGAGCAGTTCTTC. This gives the protein CASSPNRENEQFF. V gene TRBV18 combines with J gene TRBJ2-1, with a weak D call TRBD1 (6 bases). CDR3 size: 13 residues. Germline V gene sequence: CDR1 KGHSH, CDR2 LQKENI. V was cut by 6 bases and J by 7 bases, with 13 bases left in between.

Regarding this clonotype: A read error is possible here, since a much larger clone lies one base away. The CDR3 is CSARISGKKQETQYF. CDR3 in DNA: TGCAGTGCTAGGATAAGCGGGAAGAAGCAAGAGACCCAGTACTTC. The V call is TRBV20-1, the J call TRBJ2-5; 7 bases agree with TRBD2. The CDR3 length is 15 residues. CDR1 is DFQATT and CDR2 is SNEGSKA in the germline V gene (reference sequence). Germline trimming cut 3 bases from V and 2 bases from J; bases unmatched to any gene: 9.

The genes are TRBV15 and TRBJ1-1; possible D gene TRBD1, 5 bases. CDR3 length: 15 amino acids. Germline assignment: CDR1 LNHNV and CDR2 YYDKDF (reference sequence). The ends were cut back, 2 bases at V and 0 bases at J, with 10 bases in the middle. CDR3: CATSRSPRVNTEAFF. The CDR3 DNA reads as TGTGCCACCAGCAGATCTCCCAGGGTGAACACTGAAGCTTTCTTT.

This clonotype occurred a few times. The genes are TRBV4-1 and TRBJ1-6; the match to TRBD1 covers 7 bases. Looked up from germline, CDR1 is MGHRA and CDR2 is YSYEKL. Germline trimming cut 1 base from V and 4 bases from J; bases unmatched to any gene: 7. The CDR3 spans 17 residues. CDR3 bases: TGCGCCAGCAGCCAAGGCATGCCAGGGGGTTATAATTCACCCCTCCACTTT. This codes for CASSQGMPGGYNSPLHF.

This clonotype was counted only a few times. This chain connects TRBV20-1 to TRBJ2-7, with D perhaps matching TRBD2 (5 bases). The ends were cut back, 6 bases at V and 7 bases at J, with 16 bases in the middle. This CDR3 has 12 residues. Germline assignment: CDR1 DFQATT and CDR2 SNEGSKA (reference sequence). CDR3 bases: TGCAGTGCCAATGAGGGAGCTTGGGAGCAGTACTTC. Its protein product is CSANEGAWEQYF.

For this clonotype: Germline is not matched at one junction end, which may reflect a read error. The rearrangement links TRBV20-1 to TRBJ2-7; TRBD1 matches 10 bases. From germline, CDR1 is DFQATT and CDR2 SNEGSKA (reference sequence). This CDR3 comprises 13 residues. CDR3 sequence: CRATTGGQYEQYF. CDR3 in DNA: TGCCGTGCAACGACAGGGGGCCAGTACGAGCAGTACTTC.

The CDR3 spells CSARDAASGGNEQFF. CDR3 DNA: TGCAGTGCTAGAGATGCGGCTAGCGGGGGGAATGAGCAGTTCTTC. The chain joins TRBV20-1 to TRBJ2-1, with 11 nucleotides matching TRBD2. Germline values: CDR1 DFQATT, CDR2 SNEGSKA (reference sequence). V shed 0 bases and J 7 bases; nucleotides not matched to a gene: 5. The CDR3 is made up of 15 amino acids.

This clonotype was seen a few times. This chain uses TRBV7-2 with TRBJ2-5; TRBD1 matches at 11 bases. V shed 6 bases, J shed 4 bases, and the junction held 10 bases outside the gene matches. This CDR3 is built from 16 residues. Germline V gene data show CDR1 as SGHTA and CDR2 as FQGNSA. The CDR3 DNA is TGTGCCAGCAGACCAACAGGGACAGGGGGAAGAGAGACCCAGTACTTC. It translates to CASRPTGTGGRETQYF.